The present T cell receptor beta chain was sequenced within a study of blood T cells in healthy people across ages. CDR1 is SGHRS and CDR2 is YFSETQ in the germline V gene. V lost 3 bases, J lost 4 bases, and 5 bases stayed unmatched. The CDR3 spans 15 residues. A second PCR of 7 to 11 cycles used a sample-barcoded 5' primer and a J-beta primer mix. Each CDR3 protein gets one entry after TCRdb re-called the 5' RACE reads with MiXCR. Of roughly 500,000 distinct CDR3 sequences in the sample, roughly a quarter are singletons; the top ten hold less than 20%. The sample holds a few counts of this clonotype.

The clonotype was recovered from a woman in her seventies in good health. The chain has TRBV5-1 and TRBJ2-3; 10 positions match TRBD1. Source material: blood. The chain's CDR3 is CASSSGGTGADTQYF. As DNA, the CDR3 is TGCGCCAGCAGCTCGGGGGGGACAGGGGCAGATACGCAGTATTTT. The full variable domain, its missing parts supplied by reference TRBV5-1 and TRBJ2-3, is KAGVTQTPRYLIKTRGQQVTLSCSPISGHRSVSWYQQTPGQGLQFLFEYFSETQRNKGNFPGRFSGRQFSNSRSEMNVSTLELGDSALYLCASSSGGTGADTQYFGPGTRLTVL.